Shown below are 21 T cell receptor beta chains from a single sample sequenced in a study of vaccination and CD4 T cells after COVID-19. The treatment was: approximately 11-day PBMC culture with coronavirus spike peptide pools or control peptides (ViraFEST assay). These TCRs' antigens remain unknown. Oncomine TCR Beta short-read sequencing was applied to DNA from cultured CD4+ T cells. TCRdb fed the PCR reads into MiXCR, producing one record per CDR3 protein. The table has around 19,000 distinct CDR3 sequences, 43% seen once. The source material was CD4+ T cells from blood, cultured in vitro, sampled after SARS-CoV-2 vaccination. The receptors here all came from a human donor who had recovered from COVID-19.

By its share, this clonotype is medium-sized. The J gene is TRBJ1-5, the V gene TRBV6-1; D uncertain. This CDR3 spans 14 amino acids. Trimming stripped 1 base from V and 7 bases from J, with 11 bases between. Germline-derived CDR1 and CDR2 are MNHNS and SASEGT. The CDR3 DNA reads as TGTGCCAGCAGTGAAGGAGCATCTCGGCAGCCCCAGCATTTT. Its translation: CASSEGASRQPQHF.

The chain links TRBV28 to TRBJ2-7; D remains ambiguous. The CDR3 length is 12 residues. V was cut by 6 bases and J by 2 bases, with 8 bases left in between. The germline CDR1 and CDR2 sequences are MDHEN and SYDVKM. CDR3 region: CASSGPPYEQYF. CDR3 nucleotide sequence: TGTGCCAGCAGCGGGCCTCCCTACGAGCAGTACTTC.

V usage is TRBV7-9 and J usage is TRBJ1-1; the D gene is possibly TRBD1 (6 bases). The V gene lost 5 bases and the J gene lost 0 bases, with 13 bases spanning the gap. The length of the CDR3 is 15 residues. Germline CDR1 SEHNR, CDR2 FQNEAQ (reference sequence). DNA of the CDR3: TGTGCCAGCAGCCCTAAATACAGGGTGAACACTGAAGCTTTCTTT. As protein: CASSPKYRVNTEAFF.

This clonotype is a singleton in its sample. V is TRBV6-1 and J is TRBJ1-1; tentatively, D is TRBD1 (6 bases). The CDR3 contains 12 residues. Germline lookup yields CDR1 MNHNS and CDR2 SASEGT. V lost 5 bases and J 11 bases, leaving 15 bases between the germline ends. DNA for the CDR3: TGTGCCAGCAGTCGGGGACACAATGTGGCTTTCTTT. The encoded protein is CASSRGHNVAFF.

This clonotype was detected only a few times. The V call is TRBV6-5, the J call TRBJ1-6; TRBD1 matches at 9 bases. The germline gives CDR1 MNHEY, CDR2 SVGAGI. The CDR3 is made up of 17 amino acids. J was trimmed by 5 bases and V by 0 bases; bases with no gene match: 5. CDR3 in amino acids: CASSYSTGGSNNSPLHF. CDR3 coding DNA: TGTGCCAGCAGTTACTCGACAGGGGGAAGCAATAATTCACCCCTCCACTTT.

The sample holds a few counts of this clonotype. The J gene is TRBJ1-5, the V gene TRBV2, with D unresolved. The germline V gene encodes CDR1 SNHLY and CDR2 FYNNEI. Trimming left V 5 bases short and J 0 bases short, with 8 bases between. The CDR3 runs 14 residues. CDR3 in amino acids: CASSQQHSNQPQHF. The CDR3 coding sequence is TGTGCCAGCAGTCAGCAGCATAGCAATCAGCCCCAGCATTTT.

A few counts support this clonotype. The chain links TRBV19 to TRBJ1-2; possible D gene TRBD1, 5 bases. This CDR3 has 13 amino acids. Germline lookup yields CDR1 LNHDA and CDR2 SQIVND (reference sequence). The ends were cut back, 6 bases at V and 7 bases at J, with 15 bases in the middle. The CDR3 is CASSPSRQGGYTF. CDR3 bases: TGTGCCAGTAGCCCGAGCCGTCAGGGTGGCTACACCTTC.

This chain uses TRBV11-2 with TRBJ2-1; tentatively, D is TRBD2 (5 bases). The CDR3 sequence is 13 residues long. V lost 4 bases, J lost 10 bases, and 14 bases lay in between. Germline CDR1 reads SGHAT; CDR2 reads FQNNGV. The CDR3 is CASSYLDRGEQFF. CDR3 coding DNA: TGTGCCAGCAGCTACCTAGACCGGGGAGAGCAGTTCTTC.

CDR3 nucleotide sequence: TGTGCCAGCAGCTCTGTGAGGACAGGAGCCACCGGGGAGCTGTTTTTT. Translation gives CASSSVRTGATGELFF. The rearrangement links TRBV11-3 to TRBJ2-2; TRBD1 matches at 7 bases. J lost 4 bases, V lost 4 bases, and 9 bases had no gene match. Per the germline V gene, CDR1 is SGHNT and CDR2 is YENEEA. The CDR3 contains 16 residues. Full variable domain (outside the CDR3, taken from reference TRBV11-3 and TRBJ2-2): EAGVVQSPRYKIIEKKQPVAFWCNPISGHNTLYWYLQNLGQGPELLIRYENEEAVDDSQLPKDRFSAERLKGVDSTLKIQPAELGDSAVYLCASSSVRTGATGELFFGEGSRLTVL.

The genes are TRBV6-1 and TRBJ1-5; TRBD1 agrees at 9 bases. CDR1 MNHNS and CDR2 SASEGT come from the germline V gene. V was clipped by 6 bases and J by 3 bases; unmatched bases: 12. The CDR3 runs 17 residues. The CDR3 reads CASREDGTGLPNQPQHF. The CDR3 nucleotides read TGTGCCAGCAGGGAGGACGGGACAGGGCTCCCCAATCAGCCCCAGCATTTT.

The CDR3 DNA reads as TGTGCCATCAGTGATTTGTCCCCCGGCCGTCAGCATTTT. Residues: CAISDLSPGRQHF. This chain links TRBV10-3 with TRBJ1-5, with D uncertain. Looked up from germline, CDR1 is ENHRY and CDR2 is SYGVKD. Trimming took 3 bases from V and 13 from J, leaving 16 bases between them. The CDR3 spans 13 residues.

The chain combines TRBV11-3 with TRBJ2-7; D remains ambiguous. V shed 0 bases and J shed 2 bases, with 11 bases lying between them. The CDR3 runs 15 residues. Germline V gene sequence: CDR1 SGHNT, CDR2 YENEEA. The CDR3 loop reads CASSLDVRPPYEQYF. For the CDR3, the DNA is TGTGCCAGCAGCTTAGATGTCAGGCCACCCTACGAGCAGTACTTC.

The chain couples TRBV5-1 to TRBJ2-5; D may be TRBD1 (6 bases). The CDR3 extends over 15 amino acids. V was pared by 1 base and J by 1 base, with 11 bases between. CDR1 SGHRS and CDR2 YFSETQ come from the germline V gene. In nucleotides, the CDR3 is TGCGCCAGCAGCTTGAACGTGGGGGCCCAAGAGACCCAGTACTTC. Residues: CASSLNVGAQETQYF.

This clonotype has just one count. The genes are TRBV6-2 or TRBV6-3 and TRBJ1-5; tentatively, D is TRBD1 (6 bases). V lost 1 base and J 2 bases, leaving 9 bases between the germline ends. The CDR3 is made up of 15 amino acids. From germline, CDR1 is MNHEY and CDR2 SVGEGT. The CDR3 loop reads CASSYLPGGNQPQHF. CDR3 DNA sequence: TGTGCCAGCAGTTACTTGCCAGGGGGCAATCAGCCCCAGCATTTT.

This clonotype was seen only once. V gene TRBV7-9 combines with J gene TRBJ2-3; 11 bases are shared with TRBD1. The CDR3 is 16 residues long. Trimming took 4 bases from V and 4 from J; bases not matched to a gene: 7. Germline CDR1 is SEHNR and CDR2 is FQNEAQ (reference sequence). The CDR3 loop reads CASSSPRDRGADTQYF. The CDR3 nucleotides read TGTGCCAGCAGCTCCCCCCGGGACAGGGGGGCAGATACGCAGTATTTT. Drawing the rest from reference TRBV7-9 and TRBJ2-3, the complete variable domain is DTGVSQNPRHKITKRGQNVTFRCDPISEHNRLYWYRQTLGQGPEFLTYFQNEAQLEKSRLLSDRFSAERPKGSFSTLEIQRTEQGDSAMYLCASSSPRDRGADTQYFGPGTRLTVL.

This chain joins TRBV7-3 and TRBJ2-3; D is perhaps TRBD1 (6 bases). V was pared by 6 bases and J by 0 bases, with 19 bases between. Per the germline V gene, CDR1 is SGHTA and CDR2 is FQGTGA. The CDR3 extends over 17 amino acids. CDR3 bases: TGTGCCAGCAGTTCTCTCGGACAGATCTCTAGCACAGATACGCAGTATTTT. Translating gives CASSSLGQISSTDTQYF.

The rearrangement uses TRBV20-1 and TRBJ1-4; possibly TRBD1 for D (6 bases). The CDR3 extends over 14 amino acids. Germline V CDR1 and CDR2: DFQATT, SNEGSKA (reference sequence). V gave up 0 bases and J gave up 3 bases, with 8 bases separating them. The CDR3 protein is CSARDPGANEKLFF. The CDR3, as DNA: TGCAGTGCTAGAGATCCAGGGGCTAATGAAAAACTGTTTTTT.

The rearrangement joins TRBV10-1 to TRBJ2-5, with TRBD1 identical over 12 bases. From germline, CDR1 is WNHNN and CDR2 SYGVQD (reference sequence). This CDR3 is 18 amino acids long. V shed 6 bases and J 2 bases; nucleotides not matched to a gene: 13. The CDR3 DNA reads TGCGCCAGCAGCTCCGGGACAGGGGGCTTTCGTTGGCAAGAGACCCAGTACTTC. Translated: CASSSGTGGFRWQETQYF.

The genes are TRBV12-3 or TRBV12-4 and TRBJ1-6, with D possibly TRBD1 on 6 matching bases. Trimming took 0 bases from V and 5 from J, leaving 14 bases between them. The CDR3 consists of 17 residues. CDR3 DNA: TGTGCCAGCAGTTTAGCGATTGGGGGGCCGGATAATTCACCCCTCCACTTT. Translating gives CASSLAIGGPDNSPLHF.

J is TRBJ2-3 and V is TRBV11-3; D is uncertain. CDR1 and CDR2 (germline): SGHNT, YENEEA. Between the trimmed V and J ends, which lost 5 bases and 4 bases, there was a span of 13 bases. CDR3 length equals 14 residues. Written as DNA, the CDR3 is TGTGCCAGCAGCCGTACAAGAAGTGCAGATACGCAGTATTTT. Translating gives CASSRTRSADTQYF.

The V gene is TRBV2, the J gene TRBJ1-5, with D maybe TRBD1 (6 bases). Trimming removed 2 bases from V and 0 bases from J, with 8 bases in between. CDR1 and CDR2 (germline): SNHLY, FYNNEI. The CDR3 sequence is 15 residues long. DNA of the CDR3: TGTGCCAGCAGTGAAAGGGACACTAGCAATCAGCCCCAGCATTTT. This codes for CASSERDTSNQPQHF.